The T cell receptor (beta chain) described here comes from a study of shared clonotypes between healthy human individuals. Whole-study results and caveats: Generally, estimated richness proved larger in naive subsets than it did in memory subsets. In having few donors, the study represented limited genetic and exposure-history diversity.

Turning to this clone: What it recognizes is unknown.

Everyone who donated was a Caucasian adult who lived in Nashville, Tennessee. The split of CD4+ cells yielded CD45RA+ naive and CD45RA-negative memory subsets. The assay was immunoSEQ multiplex PCR, and TCRdb's table has in-frame clones only and misses some. The sample lists approximately 1,500,000 clones; 95% to 97% were seen once. This CDR3 is 15 amino acids long. Germline assignment: CDR1 SGHRS and CDR2 YFSETQ. V dropped 0 bases and J dropped 0 bases, with 10 bases sitting between them. Sequences were obtained from naive CD4+ T cells sorted from blood. Subset noted: CD45RA+ positively selected. This TCR derives from a man between 25 and 39 years old in good health. The J gene is TRBJ2-7, the V gene TRBV5-1, with no clear D. The chain's CDR3 is CASSLASTSSYEQYF. The CDR3 DNA reads TGCGCCAGCAGCTTGGCCAGCACAAGCTCCTACGAGCAGTACTTC.